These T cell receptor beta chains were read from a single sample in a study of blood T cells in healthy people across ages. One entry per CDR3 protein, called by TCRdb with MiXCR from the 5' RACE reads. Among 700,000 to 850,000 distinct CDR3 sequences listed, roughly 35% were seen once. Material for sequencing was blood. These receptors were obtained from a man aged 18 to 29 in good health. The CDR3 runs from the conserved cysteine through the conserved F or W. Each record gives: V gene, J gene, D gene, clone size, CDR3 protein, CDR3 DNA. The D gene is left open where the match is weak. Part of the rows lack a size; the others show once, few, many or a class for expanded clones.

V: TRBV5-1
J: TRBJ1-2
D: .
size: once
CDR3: CASSPGDRSNYGYTF
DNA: TGCGCCAGCAGCCCGGGGGACCGCTCTAACTATGGCTACACCTTC

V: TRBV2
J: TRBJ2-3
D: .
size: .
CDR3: CASSSHRNPTDTQYF
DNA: TGTGCCAGCAGTTCCCACAGGAATCCCACAGATACGCAGTATTTT

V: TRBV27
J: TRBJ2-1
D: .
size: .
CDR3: CASRGTFQETQFF
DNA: TGCGCCAGCCGAGGGACTTTCCAAGAGACCCAGTTCTTC

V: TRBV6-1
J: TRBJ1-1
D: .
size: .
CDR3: CASTWNTEAFF
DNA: TGTGCCAGCACGTGGAACACTGAAGCTTTCTTT

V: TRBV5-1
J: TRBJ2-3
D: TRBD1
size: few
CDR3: CASSPNSDRADTQYF
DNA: TGCGCCAGCAGCCCGAATTCCGACAGGGCAGATACGCAGTATTTT

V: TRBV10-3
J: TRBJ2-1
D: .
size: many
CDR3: CAISNREWSSYNEQFF
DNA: TGTGCCATCAGTAATAGAGAATGGAGCTCCTACAATGAGCAGTTCTTC

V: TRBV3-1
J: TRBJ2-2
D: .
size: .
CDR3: CASSQDLGGRELFF
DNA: TGTGCCAGCAGCCAAGATCTTGGCGGGAGGGAGCTGTTTTTT

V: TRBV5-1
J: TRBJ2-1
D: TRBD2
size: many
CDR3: CASSFRLAGGNEQFF
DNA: TGCGCCAGCAGCTTTCGACTAGCGGGGGGGAATGAGCAGTTCTTC

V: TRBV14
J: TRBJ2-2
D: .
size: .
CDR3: CASSQESRNTGELFF
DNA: TGTGCCAGCAGCCAAGAAAGCAGGAACACCGGGGAGCTGTTTTTT

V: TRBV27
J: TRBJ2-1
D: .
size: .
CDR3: CASRVAGANEQFF
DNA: TGTGCCAGCAGGGTCGCAGGGGCAAATGAGCAGTTCTTC

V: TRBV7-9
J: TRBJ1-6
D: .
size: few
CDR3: CASSLVSGSNSPLHF
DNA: TGTGCCAGCAGCTTAGTATCAGGGTCGAATTCACCCCTCCACTTT

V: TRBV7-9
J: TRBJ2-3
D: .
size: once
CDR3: CAIPTLEGQITDTQYF
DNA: TGTGCCATCCCGACCTTGGAGGGACAGATAACAGATACGCAGTATTTT

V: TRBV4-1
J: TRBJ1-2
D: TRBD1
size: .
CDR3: CASSRGTGRVDYGYTF
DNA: TGCGCCAGCAGCCGAGGGACAGGGAGGGTAGACTATGGCTACACCTTC

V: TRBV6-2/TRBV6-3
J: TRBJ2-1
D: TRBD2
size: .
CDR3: CASSPGTSAAETQFF
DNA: TGTGCCAGCAGCCCCGGGACTAGCGCCGCCGAGACCCAGTTCTTC

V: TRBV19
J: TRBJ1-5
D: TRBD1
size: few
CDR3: CASRQGAGGNQPQHF
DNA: TGTGCCTCCAGACAGGGGGCAGGGGGCAATCAGCCCCAGCATTTT

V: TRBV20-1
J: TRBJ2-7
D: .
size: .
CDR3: CSVGGRDNAYEQYF
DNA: TGCAGTGTTGGGGGTCGGGACAACGCCTACGAGCAGTACTTC

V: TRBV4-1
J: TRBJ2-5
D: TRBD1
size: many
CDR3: CASSLRGQSYQETQYF
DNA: TGCGCCAGCAGCCTTCGGGGACAGTCCTACCAAGAGACCCAGTACTTC

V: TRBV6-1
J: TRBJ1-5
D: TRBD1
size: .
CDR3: CASSEYRGFAQPQHF
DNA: TGTGCCAGCAGTGAATACAGGGGGTTTGCTCAGCCCCAGCATTTT

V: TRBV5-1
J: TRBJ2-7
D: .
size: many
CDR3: CASSTHYEQYF
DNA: TGCGCCAGCAGCACACACTACGAGCAGTACTTC

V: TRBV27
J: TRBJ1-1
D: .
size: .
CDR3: CASSPPGGAEAFF
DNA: TGTGCCAGCAGTCCTCCGGGGGGAGCTGAAGCTTTCTTT

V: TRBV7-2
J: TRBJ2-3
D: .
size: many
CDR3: CASSTQLTDTQYF
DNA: TGTGCCAGCAGCACTCAACTGACAGATACGCAGTATTTT

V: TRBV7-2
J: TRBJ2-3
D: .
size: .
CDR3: CASSWTSYTDTQYF
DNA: TGTGCCAGCAGCTGGACATCCTACACAGATACGCAGTATTTT

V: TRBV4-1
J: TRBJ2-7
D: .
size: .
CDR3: CASSQQAGTAFNEQYF
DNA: TGCGCCAGCAGCCAACAAGCCGGGACCGCCTTTAACGAGCAGTACTTC

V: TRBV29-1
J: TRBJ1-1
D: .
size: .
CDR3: CSVEEGAYGAFF
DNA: TGCAGCGTTGAAGAGGGGGCTTATGGAGCTTTCTTT

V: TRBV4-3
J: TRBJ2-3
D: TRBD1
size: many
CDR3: CASSYGGTGTDTQYF
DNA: TGCGCCAGCAGCTATGGCGGGACAGGAACAGATACGCAGTATTTT

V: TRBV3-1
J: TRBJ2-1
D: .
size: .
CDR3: CASSQFGEEQFF
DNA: TGTGCCAGCAGCCAGTTCGGGGAGGAGCAGTTCTTC

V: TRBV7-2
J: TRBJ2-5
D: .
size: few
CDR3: CASRTLEQTQYF
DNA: TGTGCCAGCAGAACACTCGAACAGACCCAGTACTTC

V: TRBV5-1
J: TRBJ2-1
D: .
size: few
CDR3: CASSLAAATYNEQFF
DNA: TGCGCCAGCAGCTTGGCGGCAGCTACCTACAATGAGCAGTTCTTC

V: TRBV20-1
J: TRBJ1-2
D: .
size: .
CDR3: CSAYDRTNNYGYTF
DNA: TGCAGTGCTTACGACAGGACCAATAACTATGGCTACACCTTC

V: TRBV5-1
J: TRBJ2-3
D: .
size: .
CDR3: CASSPMAEQVGDTQYF
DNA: TGCGCCAGCAGCCCTATGGCGGAGCAGGTGGGAGATACGCAGTATTTT

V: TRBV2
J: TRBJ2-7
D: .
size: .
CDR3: CASGRDSSDEQYF
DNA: TGTGCCAGCGGCCGGGACTCATCCGACGAGCAGTACTTC

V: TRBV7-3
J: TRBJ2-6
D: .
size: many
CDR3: CASSLFPGSSSGANVLTF
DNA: TGTGCCAGCAGCTTATTTCCGGGATCGAGCTCTGGGGCCAACGTCCTGACTTTC

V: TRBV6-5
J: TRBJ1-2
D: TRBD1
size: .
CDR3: CASSSQGAGAGYTF
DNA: TGTGCCAGCAGTTCCCAGGGGGCAGGGGCTGGCTACACCTTC

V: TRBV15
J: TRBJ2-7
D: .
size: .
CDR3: CATSVPRPYPTEQYF
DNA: TGTGCCACCAGCGTCCCGAGACCCTATCCGACCGAGCAGTACTTC

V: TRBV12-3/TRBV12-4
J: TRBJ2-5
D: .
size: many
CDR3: CASSLRGTQETQYF
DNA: TGTGCCAGCAGTTTACGGGGTACACAAGAGACCCAGTACTTC

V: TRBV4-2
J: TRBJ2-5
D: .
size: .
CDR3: CASSQEGARSQETQYF
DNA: TGTGCCAGCAGCCAAGAGGGGGCACGGTCCCAAGAGACCCAGTACTTC

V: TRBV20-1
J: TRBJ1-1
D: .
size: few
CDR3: CSARDRQGSGNTEAFF
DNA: TGCAGTGCTAGAGATCGTCAGGGATCAGGGAACACTGAAGCTTTCTTT

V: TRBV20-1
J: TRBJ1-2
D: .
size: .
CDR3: CSASREGFSNYGYTF
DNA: TGCAGTGCTAGCCGGGAGGGGTTTTCTAACTATGGCTACACCTTC

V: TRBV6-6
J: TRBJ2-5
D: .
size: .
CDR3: CASSDVSPPEQYF
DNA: TGTGCCAGCAGTGACGTGAGTCCCCCAGAGCAGTACTTC

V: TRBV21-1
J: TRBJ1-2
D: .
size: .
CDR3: CARPGTTYGYTF
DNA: TGTGCCAGACCCGGGACGACTTATGGCTACACCTTC

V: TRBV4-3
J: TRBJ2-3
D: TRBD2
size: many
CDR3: CASSHRLAGADTDTQYF
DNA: TGCGCCAGCAGCCACCGACTAGCGGGGGCCGACACAGATACGCAGTATTTT

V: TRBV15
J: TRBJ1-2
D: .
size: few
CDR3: CATSREVANYGYTF
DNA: TGTGCCACCAGCAGAGAGGTGGCTAACTATGGCTACACCTTC

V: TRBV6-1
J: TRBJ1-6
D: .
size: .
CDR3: CASGTRTENSPLHF
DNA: TGTGCCAGCGGAACCAGGACGGAAAATTCACCCCTCCACTTT

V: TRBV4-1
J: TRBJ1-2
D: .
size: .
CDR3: CASSPSAGPSGYTF
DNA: TGCGCCAGCAGCCCAAGCGCGGGACCTTCGGGCTACACCTTC

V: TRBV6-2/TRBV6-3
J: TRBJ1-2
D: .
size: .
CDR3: CAGNRANYGYTF
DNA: TGTGCCGGCAACAGAGCTAACTATGGCTACACCTTC

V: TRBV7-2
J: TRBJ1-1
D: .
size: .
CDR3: CASSLGAGAAFF
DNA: TGTGCCAGCAGCTTAGGAGCGGGTGCGGCTTTCTTT

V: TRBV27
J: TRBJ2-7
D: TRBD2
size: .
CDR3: CASSLAGAYNEQYF
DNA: TGTGCCAGCAGTTTAGCGGGAGCGTACAATGAGCAGTACTTC

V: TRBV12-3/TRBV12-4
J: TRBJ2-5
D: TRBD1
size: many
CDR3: CASSSPGGLEETQYF
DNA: TGTGCCAGCAGTTCCCCAGGGGGCTTGGAAGAGACCCAGTACTTC

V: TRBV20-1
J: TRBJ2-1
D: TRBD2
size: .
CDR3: CSAPHLGGSYNEQFF
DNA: TGCAGTGCTCCACACCTGGGGGGGTCCTACAATGAGCAGTTCTTC

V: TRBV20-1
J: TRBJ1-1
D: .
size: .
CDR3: CSARFDPVAFF
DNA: TGCAGTGCTAGGTTTGATCCGGTAGCTTTCTTT